This T cell receptor beta chain was identified in a study of cytomegalovirus exposure and HLA in healthy donors. Findings and caveats of the study: For most TCR beta V segments, an earlier analysis put the productive rate at about 87% or about 30% of the time.

A note on this clone: Antigen specificity is unknown.

Vbeta (60) and Jbeta (13) primers were used in the PCR. Generated by immunoSEQ multiplex PCR, the TCRdb table keeps only in-frame clones and is missing some. The table lists about 160,000 clones, 65% to 85% of them singletons. What was sequenced was PBMCs. The origin of this receptor is a woman in her thirties in good health and CMV-seropositive.

CDR3 sequence: CASSPGGTGQETQYF. CDR3 in DNA: TGTGCCAGCAGCCCCGGCGGGACAGGTCAAGAGACCCAGTACTTC. The chain recombines TRBV5-8 with TRBJ2-5, with 8 bases that match TRBD1. V lost 4 bases to trimming and J lost 2 bases; unmatched junction nucleotides: 7. Germline loops: CDR1 SGHTS, CDR2 YDEGEE. The CDR3 consists of 15 residues.